The 29 T cell receptor beta chains in this list originate from one sample, sequenced in a study of T-cell reconstitution after alpha-beta-depleted transplantation in children. Unique molecular identifiers were built into the TCRbeta library. TCRdb called the PCR reads again in MiXCR, with one record for every CDR3 protein. Of about 140,000 distinct CDR3 sequences in the sample, more than 8% are singletons; the top ten hold 15% to 20%. Sequencing was performed on PBMCs, mostly from graft donor cells, taken 180 days after TCRalphabeta/CD19-depleted stem cell transplant. The receptor set was obtained from a female patient between 2 and 15 years old who had a stem cell transplant for congenital amegakaryocytic thrombocytopenia, so the T cells may come from the graft donor.

The V gene is TRBV20-1, the J gene TRBJ2-5, with 9 bases identical to TRBD1. This CDR3 spans 15 amino acids. CDR1 is DFQATT and CDR2 is SNEGSKA in the germline V gene (reference sequence). V shed 4 bases, J shed 2 bases, and the junction held 8 bases outside the gene matches. The CDR3 reads CSAKIYRGRQETQYF. As DNA, the CDR3 is TGCAGTGCTAAAATTTACAGGGGGCGGCAAGAGACCCAGTACTTC.

The table lists this clonotype with many counts. This chain connects TRBV15 to TRBJ2-5, with a weak D call TRBD1 (6 bases). The germline CDR1 and CDR2 sequences are LNHNV and YYDKDF (reference sequence). Trimming removed 0 bases at V and 4 bases at J, with 9 bases between. There are 14 residues in the CDR3. The CDR3 reads CATSRDLRGETQYF. The CDR3 region has the DNA TGTGCCACCAGCAGAGATCTCAGGGGAGAGACCCAGTACTTC.

The chain is built from TRBV20-1 and TRBJ1-2; no definite D call. The germline V and J ends were trimmed by 6 bases and 1 base, with 12 bases remaining between them. Germline V gene data show CDR1 as DFQATT and CDR2 as SNEGSKA (reference sequence). CDR3 length equals 13 residues. The DNA of the CDR3 is TGCAGTGCAAGACTCGGTATTAACTATGGCTACACCTTC. As protein: CSARLGINYGYTF.

This clonotype was recorded many times. This chain joins TRBV9 and TRBJ2-7; unclear D gene. V shed 0 bases and J shed 3 bases, with 4 bases lying between them. From germline, CDR1 is SGDLS and CDR2 YYNGEE. The CDR3 totals 12 residues. The CDR3 DNA is TGTGCCAGCAGCGTAGATGGCTACGAGCAGTACTTC. It translates to CASSVDGYEQYF.

This clonotype came up a few times. The genes are TRBV20-1 and TRBJ2-6; tentatively, D is TRBD1 or TRBD2 (5 bases each). Germline V CDR1 and CDR2: DFQATT, SNEGSKA (reference sequence). The V and J ends lost 5 bases and 0 bases respectively, with 14 bases between them. The CDR3 runs to 16 residues. The CDR3 sequence: CSAGTTANSGANVLTF. In DNA form, the CDR3 reads TGCAGTGCTGGGACGACAGCCAACTCTGGGGCCAACGTCCTGACTTTC.

This clonotype has ten or more counts. The V and J genes are TRBV20-1 and TRBJ1-5; no reliable D call. The CDR3 totals 12 residues. Trimming stripped 4 bases from V and 0 bases from J, with 4 bases between. CDR1 is DFQATT and CDR2 is SNEGSKA in the germline V gene (reference sequence). In nucleotides, the CDR3 is TGCAGTGCTAAGTATAGCAATCAGCCCCAGCATTTT. It is translated as CSAKYSNQPQHF.

This clonotype was recorded many times. The V and J genes are TRBV7-8 and TRBJ2-2; 9 bases fit TRBD1. Germline CDR1 reads SGHVS; CDR2 reads FQNEAQ. The CDR3 is made up of 15 amino acids. V shed 5 bases, J shed 3 bases, and the junction held 4 bases outside the gene matches. The CDR3 DNA reads as TGTGCCAGCAGCCCCCGGGACAGGGACACCGGGGAGCTGTTTTTT. Encoded protein: CASSPRDRDTGELFF.

The chain carries TRBV20-1 and TRBJ2-7; 7 bases are a match to TRBD2. Trimming took 0 bases from V and 1 from J; bases not matched to a gene: 6. The germline gives CDR1 DFQATT, CDR2 SNEGSKA (reference sequence). This CDR3 spans 15 amino acids. In DNA, the CDR3 is TGCAGTGCTAGAGATGCGGGGGTTACGTCCTACGAGCAGTACTTC. Its translation: CSARDAGVTSYEQYF.

The chain uses TRBV24-1 and TRBJ2-1, with a tentative D call TRBD1 (6 bases). CDR1 and CDR2 from the germline V gene are KGHDR and SFDVKD. Between the trimmed V and J ends, which lost 1 base and 6 bases, there was a span of 15 bases. CDR3 length: 16 amino acids. The CDR3 DNA reads as TGTGCCACCAGTGATTTAGTCACAGGGTCATCCAATGAGCAGTTCTTC. Translating it yields CATSDLVTGSSNEQFF.

This clonotype was observed at least ten times. The chain links TRBV6-5 to TRBJ2-7; tentative D call: TRBD2 (6 bases). Trimming took off 9 bases at V and 0 bases at J, with 15 bases between the two ends. The CDR3 is 14 residues long. Germline loops: CDR1 MNHEY, CDR2 SVGAGI. The CDR3 sequence is CASGYSGSSYEQYF. CDR3 sequence (DNA): TGTGCCAGTGGGTACTCCGGGAGCTCCTACGAGCAGTACTTC.

The J gene is TRBJ2-7, the V gene TRBV30; weak D call: TRBD1 (6 bases). The CDR3 is made up of 14 amino acids. Germline loops: CDR1 GTSNPN, CDR2 SVGIG (reference sequence). V was cut by 2 bases and J by 4 bases, with 15 bases left in between. The CDR3 DNA reads as TGTGCCTGGAGTCATGCTTGGGGGCATTACGAGCAGTACTTC. Protein product: CAWSHAWGHYEQYF.

There are a few counts of this clonotype. The gene calls are TRBV5-1 and TRBJ1-4; D is possibly TRBD1 (5 bases). The germline gives CDR1 SGHRS, CDR2 YFSETQ. This CDR3 has 16 amino acids. V was pared by 4 bases and J by 1 base, with 14 bases between. For the CDR3, the DNA is TGCGCCAGCAGCCCACATGGGAGGGGAACTAATGAAAAACTGTTTTTT. As protein: CASSPHGRGTNEKLFF.

This clonotype was observed at least ten times. V gene TRBV13 combines with J gene TRBJ2-7; D not resolved. CDR3 length equals 11 residues. The V end was cut by 2 bases, the J end by 6 bases, with 5 bases between. Germline loops: CDR1 PRHDT, CDR2 FYEKMQ (reference sequence). The CDR3 loop reads CASSLYGEQYF. CDR3 sequence (DNA): TGTGCCAGCAGCTTATATGGCGAGCAGTACTTC.

The chain recombines TRBV5-1 with TRBJ2-3, with a weak D call TRBD2 (5 bases). V lost 1 base and J 4 bases, leaving 19 bases between the germline ends. Germline lookup yields CDR1 SGHRS and CDR2 YFSETQ. The CDR3 contains 17 residues. This CDR3 reads CASSLSPPSNSPDTQYF. CDR3 nucleotide sequence: TGCGCCAGCAGCTTGAGTCCCCCTAGCAATAGCCCAGATACGCAGTATTTT.

A few counts support this clonotype. The V call is TRBV7-8, the J call TRBJ2-3; the D is unclear. The V and J ends lost 1 base and 5 bases respectively, with 10 bases between them. In germline, CDR1 is SGHVS, CDR2 FQNEAQ. The CDR3 spans 14 residues. As DNA, the CDR3 is TGTGCCAGCAGCTTAGTTTCGGTGCGAGATACGCAGTATTTT. It yields the protein CASSLVSVRDTQYF. The variable domain in full, with the rest retrieved from reference TRBV7-8 and TRBJ2-3, is GAGVSQSPRYKVAKRGQDVALRCDPISGHVSLFWYQQALGQGPEFLTYFQNEAQLDKSGLPSDRFFAERPEGSVSTLKIQRTQQEDSAVYLCASSLVSVRDTQYFGPGTRLTVL.

This clonotype was recorded at least ten times. This chain joins TRBV9 and TRBJ2-1; D possibly uses TRBD1 or TRBD2 (5 bases each). In germline, CDR1 is SGDLS, CDR2 YYNGEE. This CDR3 is 16 amino acids long. V lost 0 bases and J 3 bases, leaving 13 bases between the germline ends. For the CDR3, the DNA is TGTGCCAGCAGCGTAGGGGGACCGATCCTCTACAATGAGCAGTTCTTC. Translating gives CASSVGGPILYNEQFF.

This clonotype was counted only a few times. For the CDR3, the DNA is TGTGCCAGCAGCCCTGAGGGGGGAGGGACTGAAGCTTTCTTT. Its translation is CASSPEGGGTEAFF. The chain couples TRBV11-2 to TRBJ1-1, with a tentative D call TRBD1 (6 bases). Trimming took 5 bases from V and 5 from J, leaving 15 bases between them. The CDR3 is made up of 14 amino acids. From germline, CDR1 is SGHAT and CDR2 FQNNGV.

The rearrangement joins TRBV5-4 to TRBJ2-3; no firm D call. Between the trimmed V and J ends, which lost 4 bases and 6 bases, there was a span of 12 bases. The CDR3 consists of 13 residues. CDR1 SGHNT and CDR2 YYREEE come from the germline V gene (reference sequence). CDR3 DNA sequence: TGTGCCAGCAGCGGGATCCCAGGCGATACGCAGTATTTT. Protein sequence: CASSGIPGDTQYF.

This clonotype has a count of ten or more. The chain combines TRBV5-1 with TRBJ2-3, with D perhaps TRBD1 (6 bases). The germline V gene has CDR1 SGHRS and CDR2 YFSETQ. The CDR3 runs to 15 residues. The ends were cut back, 0 bases at V and 4 bases at J, with 12 bases in the middle. CDR3 coding DNA: TGCGCCAGCAGCTTGGAGGTCACAGGGTCAGATACGCAGTATTTT. Its protein is CASSLEVTGSDTQYF.

Remarks on this clonotype: This may come from a read error, since a much larger clone is one base off. CDR3 in DNA: TGTGCCAGCTTTCCGACAGGGGTCTCTGGGGCCAACGGCCTGACTTTC. Encoded protein: CASFPTGVSGANGLTF. The rearrangement uses TRBV5-6 and TRBJ2-6; 8 bases align to TRBD1. This CDR3 has 16 residues. Germline lookup yields CDR1 SGHDT and CDR2 YYEEEE.

This chain uses TRBV4-2 with TRBJ2-1; 9 positions agree with TRBD1. V shed 0 bases and J 8 bases; nucleotides not matched to a gene: 8. The CDR3 length is 16 residues. Germline CDR1 is LGHNA and CDR2 is YNFKEQ. The chain's CDR3 is CASSQDDATGGHEQFF. DNA of the CDR3: TGTGCCAGCAGCCAAGACGACGCTACAGGGGGCCATGAGCAGTTCTTC.

This clonotype was seen a few times. The rearrangement joins TRBV12-3 or TRBV12-4 to TRBJ2-4; possible D gene TRBD2, 5 bases. Trimming took 5 bases from V and 16 from J, leaving 15 bases between them. The CDR3 contains 11 residues. In DNA form, the CDR3 reads TGTGCCAGCAGTCCCGGGGAGTCTCATTACTTC. This translates into CASSPGESHYF.

The sample holds many counts of this clonotype. The chain combines TRBV20-1 with TRBJ2-5; 8 nucleotides align to TRBD2. The trim removed 7 bases at V and 3 bases at J, leaving 7 bases unmatched. CDR3 length: 13 amino acids. Germline V gene lookup returns CDR1 DFQATT and CDR2 SNEGSKA (reference sequence). The CDR3 DNA sequence: TGCAGTGTCCCAGCGGGGGTGGAAGAGACCCAGTACTTC. It is translated as CSVPAGVEETQYF.

This clonotype was picked up many times. The rearrangement uses TRBV12-3 or TRBV12-4 and TRBJ2-2, with 11 bases fitting TRBD2. This CDR3 is built from 15 residues. The junction had 6 bases not matched to a gene; V was cut back by 5 bases and J by 7 bases. The CDR3 nucleotides read TGTGCCAGCAGTGCCACTAGCGGGGGCGGCGGGGAGCTGTTTTTT. Its translation: CASSATSGGGGELFF.

There are many counts of this clonotype. The chain joins TRBV5-1 to TRBJ1-1, with 9 nucleotides matching TRBD1. The germline CDR1 and CDR2 sequences are SGHRS and YFSETQ. V lost 4 bases, J lost 2 bases, and 6 bases stayed unmatched. This CDR3 has 15 amino acids. This chain's CDR3 is CASSPQGAGNTEAFF. The CDR3 DNA reads TGCGCCAGCAGCCCACAGGGGGCCGGCAACACTGAAGCTTTCTTT.

The chain is built from TRBV20-1 and TRBJ2-2; TRBD1 is a possible D gene (5 bases). The germline V and J ends were trimmed by 1 base and 0 bases, with 12 bases remaining between them. This CDR3 has 16 amino acids. Germline CDR1 and CDR2: DFQATT and SNEGSKA (reference sequence). Written as DNA, the CDR3 is TGCAGTGCTAGAGGCTGGGGCACCGCGAACACCGGGGAGCTGTTTTTT. Translated: CSARGWGTANTGELFF.

In this sample, this clonotype turned up once. With a much larger clone just one base away, this may be a read error. V and J are TRBV4-1 and TRBJ2-1; 7 bases are a match to TRBD2. Germline assignment: CDR1 MGHRA and CDR2 YSYEKL. With 3 bases clipped from V and 8 bases from J, the junction kept 13 bases outside the gene matches. The CDR3 length is 16 residues. CDR3 DNA: TGCGCCAGCAGCCAGCCTACTCGCGGGAGCCCCTATGAGCAGTTCTTC. Residues: CASSQPTRGSPYEQFF.

This chain joins TRBV11-2 and TRBJ2-1; 8 bases match TRBD2. Germline V lookup: CDR1 SGHAT, CDR2 FQNNGV. The V and J ends lost 1 base and 8 bases, in that order; junction bases with no gene match: 7. This CDR3 is built from 15 residues. The CDR3: CASSLAGGLSDEQFF. The CDR3 DNA sequence: TGTGCCAGCAGCTTAGCGGGAGGGCTTTCGGATGAGCAGTTCTTC.

In its sample, this clonotype was seen many times. V usage is TRBV6-1 and J usage is TRBJ2-1; 13 bases agree with TRBD2. CDR3 length: 15 amino acids. V was clipped by 6 bases and J by 5 bases; unmatched bases: 4. Germline CDR1 is MNHNS and CDR2 is SASEGT. CDR3 sequence (DNA): TGTGCCAGCAGGCCGGGACTAGCGGGACACAATGAGCAGTTCTTC. The encoded protein is CASRPGLAGHNEQFF.